The 25 T cell receptor beta chains below all came from one sample that was sequenced in a study of blood T cell repertoires in COVID-19. The assay was immunoSEQ multiplex PCR, and TCRdb's table has in-frame clones only and misses some. The table records 270,000 or so clones, approximately 88% of them present only once. Sequencing was performed on peripheral blood. These receptors all come from a woman aged 35 to 49 who had recovered from COVID-19.

This sequence joins TRBV6-5 and TRBJ2-7, with no clear D. Between the trimmed V and J ends, which lost 8 bases and 4 bases, there was a span of 18 bases. Germline V gene sequence: CDR1 MNHEY, CDR2 SVGAGI. The CDR3 is made up of 14 amino acids. Written as DNA, the CDR3 is TGTGCCAGCGGCGACACGCAAGGTCTGTACGAGCAGTACTTC. Residues: CASGDTQGLYEQYF.

This clone was observed once. This rearrangement joins TRBV5-4 to TRBJ2-3, with a weak D call TRBD2 (5 bases). The CDR3 totals 13 residues. Germline loops: CDR1 SGHNT, CDR2 YYREEE (reference sequence). V was trimmed by 4 bases and J by 5 bases, leaving 11 bases between them. The CDR3 reads CASSPAGRDTQYF. The CDR3 DNA follows: TGTGCCAGCAGCCCGGCGGGCAGAGATACGCAGTATTTT.

This clone turned up a few times. V and J are TRBV6-6 and TRBJ1-2, with D possibly TRBD1 on 6 matching bases. This CDR3 is built from 15 residues. Germline-derived CDR1 and CDR2 are MNHNY and SVGAGI (reference sequence). V lost 2 bases and J lost 2, with 12 bases in between. The CDR3 region has the DNA TGTGCCAGCAGTTACCTCCGGGACACAAACTATGGCTACACCTTC. As protein: CASSYLRDTNYGYTF.

CDR3 nucleotide sequence: TGCGCCAGCAGCCAAGCACAGGTGGACATTCAGTACTTC. This codes for CASSQAQVDIQYF. This chain joins TRBV4-1 and TRBJ2-4; TRBD1 is a possible D gene (5 bases). Germline lookup yields CDR1 MGHRA and CDR2 YSYEKL. The CDR3 length is 13 residues. The V gene lost 1 base and the J gene lost 8 bases, with 9 bases spanning the gap.

As concerns this clone: The same CDR3 can be traced to other DNA sequences in this sample. This chain uses TRBV6-5 with TRBJ2-7, with TRBD1 identical over 11 bases. The junction had 5 bases not matched to a gene; V was cut back by 6 bases and J by 4 bases. Germline CDR1 reads MNHEY; CDR2 reads SVGAGI. This CDR3 has 14 amino acids. The CDR3 loop is CASSSGTGGYEQYF. As DNA, the CDR3 is TGTGCCAGCAGCTCCGGGACAGGGGGTTACGAGCAGTACTTC.

V is TRBV27 and J is TRBJ2-3; 12 bases line up with TRBD2. Per germline, CDR1 MNHEY and CDR2 SMNVEV (reference sequence). The CDR3 loop spans 17 amino acids. The V segment lost 6 bases and the J segment 5 bases; nucleotides outside the gene matches: 12. CDR3 in amino acids: CASRETLAGGLLDTQYF. The CDR3 DNA reads as TGTGCCAGCAGGGAGACTCTAGCGGGAGGGCTCTTAGATACGCAGTATTTT.

This clone was counted a few times. As DNA, the CDR3 is TGTGCCAGCAGTGAACAGGCTGGGGACTATACGCAGTTCTTC. Its protein is CASSEQAGDYTQFF. The rearrangement links TRBV6-1 to TRBJ2-1, with 7 nucleotides matching TRBD2. Germline CDR1 and CDR2: MNHNS and SASEGT. This CDR3 region has 14 residues. J gave up 12 bases and V 2 bases, and 10 bases lay outside the gene matches.

V and J are TRBV7-8 and TRBJ1-1; D remains unclear. V shed 5 bases and J shed 5 bases, with 21 bases lying between them. The CDR3 is 16 residues long. Germline V gene sequence: CDR1 SGHVS, CDR2 FQNEAQ. CDR3 DNA: TGTGCCAGCAGCGCTCCTGGTCCGGTCTCGGGGACTGAAGCTTTCTTT. Protein sequence: CASSAPGPVSGTEAFF.

The J gene is TRBJ2-7, the V gene TRBV14, with 13 bases fitting TRBD2. The CDR3 extends over 16 amino acids. CDR1 and CDR2 from the germline V gene are SGHDN and FVKESK. V trimming: 4 bases; J trimming: 4 bases; junction bases outside the gene matches: 7. The CDR3 sequence: CASSRGLAGAGYEQYF. The CDR3 DNA sequence: TGTGCCAGCAGCCGCGGACTAGCGGGAGCAGGATACGAGCAGTACTTC.

The genes are TRBV9 and TRBJ2-1, with 12 bases matching TRBD2. Trimming at V came to 4 bases and at J to 12 bases, leaving 11 bases not matched to a gene. This CDR3 region has 15 residues. The germline V gene has CDR1 SGDLS and CDR2 YYNGEE. This chain's CDR3 is CASSKLAGGPYSQFF. DNA for the CDR3: TGTGCCAGCAGCAAGCTAGCGGGAGGGCCCTATTCGCAGTTCTTC. Complete variable domain (other parts from reference TRBV9 and TRBJ2-1): DSGVTQTPKHLITATGQRVTLRCSPRSGDLSVYWYQQSLDQGLQFLIQYYNGEERAKGNILERFSAQQFPDLHSELNLSSLELGDSALYFCASSKLAGGPYSQFFGPGTRLTVL.

The rearrangement joins TRBV5-1 to TRBJ2-3, with D tentatively TRBD2 (6 bases). This CDR3 comprises 15 residues. The V gene lost 4 bases and the J gene lost 0 bases, with 12 bases spanning the gap. Germline CDR1 is SGHRS and CDR2 is YFSETQ. CDR3 sequence: CASSPGLASTDTQYF. The CDR3 bases are TGCGCCAGCAGCCCGGGCCTAGCGAGCACAGATACGCAGTATTTT.

The chain couples TRBV28 to TRBJ2-7, with 9 positions matching TRBD2. This CDR3 comprises 13 residues. Per germline, CDR1 MDHEN and CDR2 SYDVKM. The J segment lost 5 bases and the V segment lost 3 bases, leaving 2 bases of the junction unmatched. CDR3 loop: CASSFLAGDEQYF. As DNA, the CDR3 is TGTGCCAGCAGTTTTTTAGCGGGAGACGAGCAGTACTTC.

V and J are TRBV19 and TRBJ2-6; TRBD2 is a possible D gene (6 bases). Germline V lookup: CDR1 LNHDA, CDR2 SQIVND (reference sequence). Trimming left V 1 base short and J 2 bases short, with 6 bases between. There are 15 residues in the CDR3. The CDR3 loop reads CASSIGGAGANVLTF. CDR3 nucleotides: TGTGCCAGTAGTATAGGGGGGGCTGGGGCCAACGTCCTGACTTTC.

The chain combines TRBV7-2 with TRBJ2-7; TRBD2 matches at 9 bases. V lost 1 base, J lost 2 bases, and 3 bases stayed unmatched. The germline V gene has CDR1 SGHTA and CDR2 FQGNSA. The CDR3 totals 15 residues. The CDR3 region is CASSLGAGGPYEQYF. In nucleotides, the CDR3 is TGTGCCAGCAGCTTAGGCGCGGGAGGGCCCTACGAGCAGTACTTC. The full variable domain, its missing parts supplied by reference TRBV7-2 and TRBJ2-7, is GAGVSQSPSNKVTEKGKDVELRCDPISGHTALYWYRQSLGQGLEFLIYFQGNSAPDKSGLPSDRFSAERTGGSVSTLTIQRTQQEDSAVYLCASSLGAGGPYEQYFGPGTRLTVT.

The gene calls are TRBV3-1 (or the pseudogene TRBV3-2) and TRBJ2-2; 7 nucleotides agree with TRBD2. J was trimmed by 5 bases and V by 4 bases; bases with no gene match: 7. Germline V lookup: CDR1 LGHDT, CDR2 YNNKEL (reference sequence). This CDR3 has 15 residues. The CDR3 DNA reads as TGTGCCAGCAGCCCAGTATCGGGAGGAACCGGGGAGCTGTTTTTT. Protein product: CASSPVSGGTGELFF.

The chain couples TRBV5-1 to TRBJ2-1; TRBD2 matches at 9 bases. There are 17 residues in the CDR3. Losses at the gene ends were 0 bases for V and 4 bases for J; bases not matched to a gene: 8. CDR1 and CDR2 from the germline V gene are SGHRS and YFSETQ. The CDR3: CASSLGQRLAGYNEQFF. In nucleotides, the CDR3 is TGCGCCAGCAGCTTGGGCCAACGGCTAGCGGGATACAATGAGCAGTTCTTC.

The chain employs TRBV5-1 and TRBJ2-7; 8 nucleotides match TRBD1. CDR1 is SGHRS, CDR2 YFSETQ, per germline. This CDR3 comprises 15 residues. Trimming cost V 4 bases and J 5 bases; bases outside gene matches: 11. The chain's CDR3 is CASSPPETGVNEQYF. The CDR3 nucleotides are TGCGCCAGCAGCCCGCCCGAGACAGGGGTCAACGAGCAGTACTTC.

The chain joins TRBV2 to TRBJ2-2, with 8 bases lining up with TRBD2. Germline values: CDR1 SNHLY, CDR2 FYNNEI. Unmatched junction bases numbered 3, after V lost 7 bases and J lost 2 bases. The CDR3 consists of 14 residues. Here the CDR3 reads CASNAGGNTGELFF. The CDR3 DNA sequence: TGTGCCAGCAACGCGGGAGGCAACACCGGGGAGCTGTTTTTT.

CDR3 sequence: CASSMSGGTDTQYF. As DNA, the CDR3 is TGTGCCAGTAGTATGTCGGGAGGGACAGATACGCAGTATTTT. The chain joins TRBV19 to TRBJ2-3; 8 nucleotides align to TRBD2. The germline V gene has CDR1 LNHDA and CDR2 SQIVND (reference sequence). CDR3 length: 14 residues. Unmatched junction bases numbered 2, after V lost 3 bases and J lost 3 bases.

V is TRBV27 and J is TRBJ1-5, with D perhaps matching TRBD1 (6 bases). V lost 3 bases and J lost 4, with 13 bases in between. Germline V gene lookup returns CDR1 MNHEY and CDR2 SMNVEV (reference sequence). The CDR3 is 15 amino acids. This CDR3 is CASSLGAGGNQPQHF. CDR3 coding DNA: TGTGCCAGCAGTTTGGGGGCGGGGGGGAATCAGCCCCAGCATTTT.

The count of this clone is one. J is TRBJ2-5 and V is TRBV7-8; D ambiguous. The germline V gene encodes CDR1 SGHVS and CDR2 FQNEAQ. The CDR3 totals 13 residues. Trimming cost V 2 bases and J 3 bases, with 7 bases left between them. The CDR3 loop reads CASSLWAKETQYF. The DNA for the CDR3 is TGTGCCAGCAGCTTATGGGCCAAAGAGACCCAGTACTTC. Based on the CDR3 plus reference TRBV7-8 and TRBJ2-5, the full variable domain is GAGVSQSPRYKVAKRGQDVALRCDPISGHVSLFWYQQALGQGPEFLTYFQNEAQLDKSGLPSDRFFAERPEGSVSTLKIQRTQQEDSAVYLCASSLWAKETQYFGPGTRLLVL.

The chain combines TRBV19 with TRBJ2-5; weak D call: TRBD1 (6 bases). The CDR3 spans 14 residues. Germline V lookup: CDR1 LNHDA, CDR2 SQIVND (reference sequence). The ends were cut back, 5 bases at V and 5 bases at J, with 15 bases in the middle. This CDR3 is CASSHRELGETQYF. The DNA of the CDR3 is TGTGCCAGTAGTCACAGGGAGTTGGGGGAGACCCAGTACTTC.

The chain recombines TRBV7-9 with TRBJ2-6; D may be TRBD1 (6 bases). The germline V and J ends were trimmed by 6 bases and 0 bases, with 15 bases remaining between them. Germline V gives CDR1 SEHNR, CDR2 FQNEAQ (reference sequence). CDR3 size: 17 residues. CDR3 region: CASSFPGVYSGANVLTF. The CDR3 bases are TGTGCCAGCAGTTTCCCAGGGGTCTACTCTGGGGCCAACGTCCTGACTTTC.

J is TRBJ2-5 and V is TRBV7-3, with a tentative D call TRBD2 (5 bases). Per the germline V gene, CDR1 is SGHTA and CDR2 is FQGTGA. Trimming removed 0 bases from V and 7 bases from J, with 9 bases in between. This CDR3 is 13 amino acids long. CDR3 residues: CASSLTGSGTQYF. The CDR3 DNA is TGTGCCAGCAGCTTAACAGGGAGTGGGACCCAGTACTTC.

On this clone: A junction boundary mismatches the germline segment, possibly from a read error. The chain links TRBV19 to TRBJ2-1, with a weak D call TRBD1 (5 bases). This CDR3 is built from 11 residues. The germline gives CDR1 LNHDA, CDR2 SQIVND (reference sequence). DNA of the CDR3: TGTGCCAGTGAAAAAGGGGCTGAGGAGTTCTTC. Residues: CASEKGAEEFF.